This T cell receptor (beta chain) originates from a study of blood T cell repertoires in COVID-19. Turning to the study itself: The analysed material was cDNA or gDNA that came from T cells, B-cell-depleted T cells, or PBMCs.

J was trimmed by 6 bases and V by 5 bases; bases with no gene match: 7. The CDR3 sequence is 15 residues long. Germline V gene sequence: CDR1 SGHVS, CDR2 FQNEAQ. Measured with immunoSEQ multiplex PCR; TCRdb has only the in-frame clones, and not every one. The sample holds approximately 69,000 clones; about 82% are singletons and the top ten take under 2%. The rearrangement uses TRBV7-8 and TRBJ1-4; the match to TRBD1 covers 9 bases. The material sequenced was peripheral blood. The receptor was derived from a woman aged 55-69 years with acute or convalescent COVID-19. CDR3 region: CASSPAGTGHEKLFF. The CDR3 nucleotides are TGTGCCAGCAGCCCGGCCGGGACAGGGCATGAAAAACTGTTTTTT.